This T cell receptor beta chain stems from a study of cytomegalovirus exposure and HLA in healthy donors. The study, taken as a whole, reports: Productive status was seen about 87% or about 30% of the time for most TCR beta V segments in an earlier analysis.

This CDR3 spans 12 amino acids. Trimming stripped 10 bases from V and 1 base from J, with 10 bases between. Germline V CDR1 and CDR2: LNHDA, SQIVND (reference sequence). As concerns this clone: Its antigen is not identified.

PCR primers comprised 60 Vbeta and 13 Jbeta primers. TCRdb keeps only in-frame clones here, not all; method: immunoSEQ multiplex PCR. This sample has roughly 160,000 clones; roughly 80% occur once, and the top ten carry about 7.7%. The clonotype originates from a woman aged 40-49 years in good health and CMV-seropositive. The specimen was PBMCs. The V and J genes are TRBV19 and TRBJ1-1, with unresolved D. CDR3 DNA: TGTGCCACCCAAACAGAGAACACTGAAGCTTTCTTT. The encoded protein is CATQTENTEAFF.